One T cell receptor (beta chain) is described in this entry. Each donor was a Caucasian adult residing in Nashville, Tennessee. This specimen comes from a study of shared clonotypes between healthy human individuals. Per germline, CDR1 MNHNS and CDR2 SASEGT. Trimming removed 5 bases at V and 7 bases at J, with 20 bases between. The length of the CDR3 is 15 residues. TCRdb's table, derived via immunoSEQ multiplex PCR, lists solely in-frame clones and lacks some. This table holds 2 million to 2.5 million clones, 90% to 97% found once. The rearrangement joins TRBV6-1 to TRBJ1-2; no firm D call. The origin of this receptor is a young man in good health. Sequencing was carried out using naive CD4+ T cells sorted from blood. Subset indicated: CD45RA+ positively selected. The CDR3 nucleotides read TGTGCCAGCAGTCCAATAGGGTTCCTCATGGCTGGCTACACCTTC. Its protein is CASSPIGFLMAGYTF.